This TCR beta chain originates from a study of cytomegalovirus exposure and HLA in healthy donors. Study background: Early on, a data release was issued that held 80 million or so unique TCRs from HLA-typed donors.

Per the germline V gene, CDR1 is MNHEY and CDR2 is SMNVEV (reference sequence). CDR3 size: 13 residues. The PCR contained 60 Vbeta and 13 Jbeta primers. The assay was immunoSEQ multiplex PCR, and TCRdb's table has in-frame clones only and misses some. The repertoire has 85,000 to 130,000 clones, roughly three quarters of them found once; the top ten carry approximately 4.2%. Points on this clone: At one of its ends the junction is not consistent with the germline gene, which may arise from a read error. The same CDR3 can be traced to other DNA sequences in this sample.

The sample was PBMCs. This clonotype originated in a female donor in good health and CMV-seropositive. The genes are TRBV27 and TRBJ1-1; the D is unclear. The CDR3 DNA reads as TGTGCCAGCAGTTTAAGGGAGAACACTGAAGCTTTTTTT. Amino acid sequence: CASSLRENTEAFF.